Listed below are T cell receptor beta chains from one sample, sequenced in a study of metastatic and nonmetastatic thyroid tumors. TCRdb re-called clones via MiXCR from the PCR reads. Here the sample spans approximately 70,000 clones, roughly 4.1% being singletons. Material for sequencing was blood. All receptors come from a female donor with papillary thyroid cancer or a benign thyroid nodule (not recorded which). Some clones in this sample may be carry-over from other donors' samples. CDR3s leave out the opening cysteine and the closing phenylalanine or tryptophan. The order of the fields is clone size, V gene, J gene, D gene, CDR3 protein. D genes are given only for firm matches. Some rows mark clone size as missing; the rest say once, few, many or name a class of expanded clone.

clone size: few
V gene: TRBV6-1
J gene: TRBJ2-7
D gene: -
CDR3 protein: ASSELRTDEQY

clone size: few
V gene: TRBV28
J gene: TRBJ1-3
D gene: -
CDR3 protein: ASSRRRGGSGNTIY

clone size: many
V gene: TRBV20-1
J gene: TRBJ2-2
D gene: TRBD1
CDR3 protein: SASRGPGELF

clone size: many
V gene: TRBV28
J gene: TRBJ1-5
D gene: TRBD1
CDR3 protein: ASSLGQARQPQH

clone size: many
V gene: TRBV5-1
J gene: TRBJ2-7
D gene: TRBD2
CDR3 protein: ASSFGGRTYEQY

clone size: few
V gene: TRBV5-4
J gene: TRBJ2-3
D gene: -
CDR3 protein: ASSFPKGGSTRTDTQY

clone size: -
V gene: TRBV6-4
J gene: TRBJ2-1
D gene: -
CDR3 protein: ASSSGTSSYNERF

clone size: many
V gene: TRBV4-2
J gene: TRBJ2-3
D gene: TRBD2
CDR3 protein: ASSQGISGSGDTQY

clone size: many
V gene: TRBV20-1
J gene: TRBJ2-3
D gene: -
CDR3 protein: SARRSTDTQY

clone size: many
V gene: TRBV20-1
J gene: TRBJ1-1
D gene: -
CDR3 protein: SARDGRTEAF

clone size: many
V gene: TRBV10-3
J gene: TRBJ1-5
D gene: -
CDR3 protein: AISDRDWDQPQH

clone size: few
V gene: TRBV20-1
J gene: TRBJ2-7
D gene: -
CDR3 protein: SALARAGHEQY

clone size: many
V gene: TRBV29-1
J gene: TRBJ2-3
D gene: TRBD2
CDR3 protein: SVLGLAGRTPTQY

clone size: many
V gene: TRBV30
J gene: TRBJ2-7
D gene: -
CDR3 protein: ACSKGGSSYEQY

clone size: -
V gene: TRBV28
J gene: TRBJ1-1
D gene: -
CDR3 protein: ASSTYRDIGDTEAF

clone size: many
V gene: TRBV7-9
J gene: TRBJ2-5
D gene: TRBD2
CDR3 protein: ASSFREVQETQY

clone size: many
V gene: TRBV7-3
J gene: TRBJ2-5
D gene: -
CDR3 protein: ASSLMEGLETQY

clone size: -
V gene: TRBV6-2/TRBV6-3
J gene: TRBJ2-3
D gene: -
CDR3 protein: ASRGEGTDTQY

clone size: many
V gene: TRBV6-1
J gene: TRBJ2-3
D gene: -
CDR3 protein: ATDRNSLGADTQY

clone size: many
V gene: TRBV30
J gene: TRBJ1-4
D gene: TRBD1
CDR3 protein: AWSVRRGQVTAANEKLF

clone size: many
V gene: TRBV5-6
J gene: TRBJ1-6
D gene: -
CDR3 protein: ASSLQGSYNSPLH

clone size: few
V gene: TRBV15
J gene: TRBJ2-3
D gene: TRBD2
CDR3 protein: ATTRLADTDTQY

clone size: many
V gene: TRBV20-1
J gene: TRBJ1-2
D gene: TRBD1
CDR3 protein: SAAGTWGQDHYGYT

clone size: -
V gene: TRBV27
J gene: TRBJ2-7
D gene: TRBD2
CDR3 protein: ASTRTSASYEQY

clone size: many
V gene: TRBV5-1
J gene: TRBJ2-1
D gene: -
CDR3 protein: ASSLGGSFDEQF

clone size: many
V gene: TRBV6-1
J gene: TRBJ2-5
D gene: -
CDR3 protein: ASSLPDTPGTQY

clone size: many
V gene: TRBV30
J gene: TRBJ1-5
D gene: -
CDR3 protein: AWSVPGRRIQPQH

clone size: many
V gene: TRBV9
J gene: TRBJ2-5
D gene: TRBD1
CDR3 protein: ASSVGRQGARETQY

clone size: many
V gene: TRBV6-1
J gene: TRBJ2-1
D gene: TRBD2
CDR3 protein: ASSLIAGGIVGDEQF

clone size: -
V gene: TRBV20-1
J gene: TRBJ1-1
D gene: -
CDR3 protein: SARRNSQNTEAF

clone size: many
V gene: TRBV19
J gene: TRBJ1-5
D gene: TRBD1
CDR3 protein: ASSISNRGLSNQPQH

clone size: -
V gene: TRBV18
J gene: TRBJ1-2
D gene: -
CDR3 protein: ASSRDNNYGYT

clone size: many
V gene: TRBV6-1
J gene: TRBJ1-3
D gene: -
CDR3 protein: AENRFHSGNTIY

clone size: many
V gene: TRBV24-1
J gene: TRBJ2-3
D gene: -
CDR3 protein: ATSDRQAASTDTQY

clone size: many
V gene: TRBV5-1
J gene: TRBJ1-5
D gene: -
CDR3 protein: ASSPDGNSNQPQH

clone size: many
V gene: TRBV20-1
J gene: TRBJ1-2
D gene: -
CDR3 protein: SGGGGANYGYT

clone size: -
V gene: TRBV19
J gene: TRBJ1-5
D gene: -
CDR3 protein: ASTTPDLWSQPQH

clone size: few
V gene: TRBV6-1
J gene: TRBJ2-7
D gene: -
CDR3 protein: ASSESPAGNYEQY

clone size: many
V gene: TRBV3-1
J gene: TRBJ1-5
D gene: -
CDR3 protein: ASSQDVGQPQH

clone size: many
V gene: TRBV2
J gene: TRBJ2-7
D gene: TRBD2
CDR3 protein: ASSELAGVYEQY

clone size: -
V gene: TRBV28
J gene: TRBJ1-2
D gene: -
CDR3 protein: ASSHRGSYT

clone size: many
V gene: TRBV30
J gene: TRBJ2-7
D gene: -
CDR3 protein: AWSVRYEQY

clone size: -
V gene: TRBV6-1
J gene: TRBJ1-6
D gene: -
CDR3 protein: ASRITVDGSPLH

clone size: -
V gene: TRBV5-8
J gene: TRBJ2-2
D gene: -
CDR3 protein: ASSLSSLTGELF

clone size: few
V gene: TRBV27
J gene: TRBJ2-7
D gene: TRBD2
CDR3 protein: ASSQLVPGLAGASYEQY

clone size: few
V gene: TRBV28
J gene: TRBJ2-7
D gene: TRBD1
CDR3 protein: ASRRDSPHYEQY

clone size: many
V gene: TRBV11-3
J gene: TRBJ2-2
D gene: TRBD1
CDR3 protein: ASSSHRGSTGELF

clone size: many
V gene: TRBV7-9
J gene: TRBJ2-5
D gene: TRBD1
CDR3 protein: ASSLGTGAKQRETQY

clone size: many
V gene: TRBV5-1
J gene: TRBJ2-3
D gene: -
CDR3 protein: ASSSRATSTDTQY

clone size: many
V gene: TRBV3-1
J gene: TRBJ2-4
D gene: TRBD1
CDR3 protein: ASSPTLTGMGNIQY

clone size: many
V gene: TRBV12-3/TRBV12-4
J gene: TRBJ2-1
D gene: TRBD2
CDR3 protein: ASSSRTSWA

clone size: few
V gene: TRBV6-1
J gene: TRBJ2-7
D gene: -
CDR3 protein: ASSAQAESSYEQY

clone size: many
V gene: TRBV6-1
J gene: TRBJ2-7
D gene: -
CDR3 protein: ASSEDIPGSYEQY

clone size: many
V gene: TRBV24-1
J gene: TRBJ2-7
D gene: -
CDR3 protein: ATSDETRGYEQY

clone size: -
V gene: TRBV6-2/TRBV6-3
J gene: TRBJ2-6
D gene: -
CDR3 protein: ASSRVSGANVLT

clone size: many
V gene: TRBV5-5
J gene: TRBJ1-3
D gene: -
CDR3 protein: ASSALDSGNTIY

clone size: few
V gene: TRBV5-1
J gene: TRBJ1-6
D gene: TRBD1
CDR3 protein: ASSLRTGANSPLH

clone size: many
V gene: TRBV6-1
J gene: TRBJ2-3
D gene: TRBD2
CDR3 protein: ATIAGQRSTDTQY

clone size: many
V gene: TRBV19
J gene: TRBJ2-5
D gene: -
CDR3 protein: ASSILGAEETQY